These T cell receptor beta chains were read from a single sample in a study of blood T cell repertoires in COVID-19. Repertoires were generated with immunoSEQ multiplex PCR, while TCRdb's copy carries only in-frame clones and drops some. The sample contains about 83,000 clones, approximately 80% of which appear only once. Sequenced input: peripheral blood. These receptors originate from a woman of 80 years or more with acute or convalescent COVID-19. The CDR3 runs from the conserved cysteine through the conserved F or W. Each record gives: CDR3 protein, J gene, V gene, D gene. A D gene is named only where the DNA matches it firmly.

CASTGLAGGPSSSSYNEQFF,TRBJ2-1,TRBV6-9,TRBD2
CASTLKTGGSYEQYF,TRBJ2-7,TRBV6-6,.
CASSLRESGGYTF,TRBJ1-2,TRBV7-9,.
CASVLRDYNEQFF,TRBJ2-1,TRBV12-5,.
CASSLEGGRDEQFF,TRBJ2-1,TRBV7-2,TRBD2
CASSQEAGDNQPQHF,TRBJ1-5,TRBV3-1/TRBV3-2,.
CASSYVGGSTEAFF,TRBJ1-1,TRBV6-2/TRBV6-3,.
CASSLGLTGAGYGYTF,TRBJ1-2,TRBV7-2,TRBD1
CASSLNSGAYEQYF,TRBJ2-7,TRBV11-2,TRBD2
CASTPRESDYGYTF,TRBJ1-2,TRBV6-5,.
CALGPGEGQYF,TRBJ2-7,TRBV11-2,.
CSVGNRANQPQHF,TRBJ1-5,TRBV29-1,.
CAWTRGGVEQYF,TRBJ2-7,TRBV30,.
CSAGEETQYF,TRBJ2-5,TRBV29-1,.
CASSYSPATAYEQYF,TRBJ2-7,TRBV6-6,.
CASSFVGLGSTDTQYF,TRBJ2-3,TRBV5-1,TRBD2
CASSPPGRTTEAFF,TRBJ1-1,TRBV9,.
CASSVGTSGGTDTQYF,TRBJ2-3,TRBV9,TRBD2
CASSPGGAPGNTIYF,TRBJ1-3,TRBV19,.
CAWSPNKNGYTF,TRBJ1-2,TRBV30,.
CASSFTTRRIDEVYVDTQYF,TRBJ2-3,TRBV27,.
CASSEGGSNYGYTF,TRBJ1-2,TRBV2,.